Each of the 8 T cell receptor beta chains below was sequenced from the same sample in a study of blood T cell repertoires in COVID-19. Only in-frame clones appear in the TCRdb table, and some are missing; sequencing was by immunoSEQ multiplex PCR. The data contain 150,000 to 180,000 clones, roughly nine tenths of them singletons. Specimen: peripheral blood. The receptors here all came from a woman aged 40 to 49 with acute or convalescent COVID-19.

This clone was picked up a small number of times. This chain connects TRBV24-1 to TRBJ1-5, with 9 bases aligning to TRBD1. Germline CDR1 reads KGHDR; CDR2 reads SFDVKD. J lost 4 bases, V lost 9 bases, and 3 bases had no gene match. This CDR3 has 13 amino acids. In DNA, the CDR3 is TGTGCCACCGGCGGGACAGGGAATCAGCCCCAGCATTTT. Translating it yields CATGGTGNQPQHF.

The gene calls are TRBV13 and TRBJ2-5; 11 nucleotides line up with TRBD2. V dropped 1 base and J dropped 2; count of bases not matched to a gene: 6. CDR1 PRHDT and CDR2 FYEKMQ come from the germline V gene (reference sequence). The CDR3 has 17 amino acids. DNA of the CDR3: TGTGCCAGCAGCTTAGTGTCTAGCGGGAGGATACAAGAGACCCAGTACTTC. Its translation is CASSLVSSGRIQETQYF.

CDR3 bases: TGTGCCAGCAGTTTGTCTTGGTCAGTAACCGAAGCTTTCTTT. The encoded protein is CASSLSWSVTEAFF. V is TRBV27 and J is TRBJ1-1; D gene unclear. Germline V lookup: CDR1 MNHEY, CDR2 SMNVEV (reference sequence). V lost 3 bases and J 8 bases, leaving 16 bases between the germline ends. This CDR3 has 14 residues.

V usage is TRBV11-2 and J usage is TRBJ1-4; D not resolved. The germline V gene has CDR1 SGHAT and CDR2 FQNNGV. The CDR3 consists of 16 residues. V dropped 2 bases and J dropped 0 bases, with 10 bases sitting between them. The chain's CDR3 is CASSLSRASTNEKLFF. CDR3 sequence (DNA): TGTGCCAGCAGCTTATCGAGGGCTTCAACTAATGAAAAACTGTTTTTT.

In its sample, this clone was seen a few times. The chain carries TRBV7-9 and TRBJ1-1; 7 nucleotides agree with TRBD1. Germline CDR1 is SEHNR and CDR2 is FQNEAQ (reference sequence). Unmatched junction bases numbered 5, after V lost 6 bases and J lost 1 base. The CDR3 covers 14 residues. This CDR3 reads CASRTDRENTEAFF. CDR3 nucleotides: TGTGCCAGCAGGACTGACAGGGAGAACACTGAAGCTTTCTTT.

The J gene is TRBJ1-1, the V gene TRBV5-4, with 8 bases aligning to TRBD1. This CDR3 spans 13 amino acids. Germline CDR1 reads SGHNT; CDR2 reads YYREEE (reference sequence). J lost 4 bases, V lost 4 bases, and 3 bases had no gene match. The CDR3, as DNA: TGTGCCAGCAGCATAGACAGGGGCACTGAAGCTTTCTTT. Translated: CASSIDRGTEAFF. The whole variable domain, remainder taken from reference TRBV5-4 and TRBJ1-1, is ETGVTQSPTHLIKTRGQQVTLRCSSQSGHNTVSWYQQALGQGPQFIFQYYREEENGRGNFPPRFSGLQFPNYSSELNVNALELDDSALYLCASSIDRGTEAFFGQGTRLTVV.

This sequence joins TRBV11-2 and TRBJ2-7; 9 nucleotides align to TRBD2. CDR3 length: 15 amino acids. Germline trimming cut 0 bases from V and 2 bases from J; bases unmatched to any gene: 2. CDR1 is SGHAT and CDR2 is FQNNGV in the germline V gene. Here the CDR3 reads CASSLDGGGAYEQYF. Written as DNA, the CDR3 is TGTGCCAGCAGCTTAGACGGCGGGGGGGCCTACGAGCAGTACTTC.

V and J are TRBV24-1 and TRBJ1-2; 7 bases align to TRBD1. The CDR3 has 14 residues. Per germline, CDR1 KGHDR and CDR2 SFDVKD. Germline trimming cut 4 bases from V and 5 bases from J; bases unmatched to any gene: 6. CDR3 protein: CATSDRQGRYGYTF. Written as DNA, the CDR3 is TGTGCCACCAGTGACCGACAGGGACGATATGGCTACACCTTC.